This TCR beta chain was documented in a study of identical twins. The ends were cut back, 2 bases at V and 4 bases at J, with 13 bases in the middle. The germline V gene has CDR1 SGHRS and CDR2 YFSETQ. The CDR3 consists of 15 residues. This clonotype has more than one count but fewer than ten. TCRdb independently ran MiXCR on the 5' RACE reads; one entry per CDR3 protein. The sample has 600,000 to 850,000 distinct CDR3 sequences, roughly 20% seen once. These data were also filed under a second study, of T cells expressing NK-cell markers. Turning to that study: Repertoires of TCR beta were obtained from T cells sorted as CD3+CD56+NKG2C+, CD3+CD56+NKG2C- and CD3+CD56-NKG2C+.

The chain combines TRBV5-1 with TRBJ2-1; D is undetermined. The specimen was PBMCs. The sequence derives from a woman aged 18 to 35 in good health. The CDR3 here is CASSFGPIRYNEQFF. DNA of the CDR3: TGCGCCAGCAGCTTCGGCCCAATCAGATACAATGAGCAGTTCTTC.